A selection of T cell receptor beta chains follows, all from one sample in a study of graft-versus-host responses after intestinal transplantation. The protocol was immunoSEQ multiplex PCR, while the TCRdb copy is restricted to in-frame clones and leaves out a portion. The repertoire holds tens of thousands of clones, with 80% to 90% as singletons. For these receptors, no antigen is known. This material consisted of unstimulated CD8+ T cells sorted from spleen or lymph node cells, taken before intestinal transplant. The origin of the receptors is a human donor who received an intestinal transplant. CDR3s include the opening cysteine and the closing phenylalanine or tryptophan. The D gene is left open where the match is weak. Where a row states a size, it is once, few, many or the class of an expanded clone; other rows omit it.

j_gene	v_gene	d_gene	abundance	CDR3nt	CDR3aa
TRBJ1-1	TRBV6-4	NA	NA	TGTGCCAGCAGTGATCCACCAGGGATGGGCACTGAAGCTTTCTTT	CASSDPPGMGTEAFF
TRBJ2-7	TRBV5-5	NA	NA	TGTGCCAGCAGCTTGGGGAGCTCCACCTACGAGCAGTACTTC	CASSLGSSTYEQYF
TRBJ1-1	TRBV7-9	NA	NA	TGTGCCAGCAGCCCGAACCGACAGAACACTGAAGCTTTCTTT	CASSPNRQNTEAFF
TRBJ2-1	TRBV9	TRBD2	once	TGTGCCAGCAGCGAGGACGGGAGGGCATACAATGAGCAGTTCTTC	CASSEDGRAYNEQFF
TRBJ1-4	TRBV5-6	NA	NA	TGTGCCAGCAGCTCTGACCAGGGAACTAATGAAAAACTGTTTTTT	CASSSDQGTNEKLFF
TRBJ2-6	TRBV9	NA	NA	TGTGCCAGCAGCCCGACGCCCTCAGGGGTCTCTGGGGCCAACGTCCTGACTTTC	CASSPTPSGVSGANVLTF
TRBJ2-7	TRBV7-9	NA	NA	TGTGCCAGCAGCTTATGGCAGGGTCAAGACGAGCAGTACTTC	CASSLWQGQDEQYF
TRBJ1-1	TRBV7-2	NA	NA	TGTGCCAGCAGCTTAGATCGTGTAAATGAAGCTTTCTTT	CASSLDRVNEAFF
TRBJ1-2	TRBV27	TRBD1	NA	TGTGCCAGCAGTATTCAGGGGGCGAACTATGGCTACACCTTC	CASSIQGANYGYTF
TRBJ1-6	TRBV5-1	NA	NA	TGCGCCAGCAGCTTGACAGGTCGTGAATTCTTATCCTATAATTCACCCCTCCACTTT	CASSLTGREFLSYNSPLHF
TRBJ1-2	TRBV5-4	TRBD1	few	TGTGCCAGCAGCCAGGGACAGGCAAGCACCTTC	CASSQGQASTF
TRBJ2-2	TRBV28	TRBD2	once	TGTGCCAGCAACGTTTATGCGGGAGGAACCGGGGAGCTGTTTTTT	CASNVYAGGTGELFF
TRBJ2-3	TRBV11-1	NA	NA	TGTGCCAGCAGCTTATTCAGGACAGATACGCAGTATTTT	CASSLFRTDTQYF
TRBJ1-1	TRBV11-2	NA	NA	TGTGCCAGCAGCAGGGGGTGGAGCACTGAAGCTTTCTTT	CASSRGWSTEAFF
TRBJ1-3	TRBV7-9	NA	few	TGTGCCAGCAGCTCCAGGGGTACTGGAAACACCATATATTTT	CASSSRGTGNTIYF
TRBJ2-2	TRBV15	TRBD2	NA	TGTGCCACCAGCACGAGACTAGCGGGAGCCGGGGAGCTGTTTTTT	CATSTRLAGAGELFF
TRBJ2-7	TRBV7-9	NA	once	TGTGCCAGCAGCTTAGGTAGGGACTCTCCGTACTTC	CASSLGRDSPYF
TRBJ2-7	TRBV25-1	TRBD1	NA	TGTGCCAGCAGTGACTCATTGACAGGGGAGGCCTACGAGCAGTACTTC	CASSDSLTGEAYEQYF
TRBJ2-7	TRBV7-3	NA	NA	TGTGCCAGCAGCCTCGACAGTACCTACGAGCAGTACTTC	CASSLDSTYEQYF
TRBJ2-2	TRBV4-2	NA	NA	TGTGCCAGCAGCCAAGATCACGGGAGCCACGGGGAGCTGTTTTTT	CASSQDHGSHGELFF
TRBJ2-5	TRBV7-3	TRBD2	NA	TGTGCCAGCAGCTTAAGCGGGGGAGAGACCCAGTACTTC	CASSLSGGETQYF
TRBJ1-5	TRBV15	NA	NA	TGTGCCACCAGCAGAGCCCTGTGGGCGACCGAGGGTCAGCCCCAGCATTTT	CATSRALWATEGQPQHF
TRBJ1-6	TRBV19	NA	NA	TGTGCCAGTAGTACTACAGGGAGCTCCTATAATTCACCCCTCCACTTT	CASSTTGSSYNSPLHF
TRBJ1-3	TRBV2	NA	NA	TGTGCCAGCAGACCCATGGGGGGAGGAAACACCATATATTTT	CASRPMGGGNTIYF
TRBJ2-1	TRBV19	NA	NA	TGTGCCAGTAGCCTCGCCCCTTCGGGATACAATGAGCAGTTCTTC	CASSLAPSGYNEQFF
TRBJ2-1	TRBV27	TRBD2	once	TGTGCCAGCAGTTTATCGGATAGCGGGAGGGGTGAGCAGTTCTTC	CASSLSDSGRGEQFF
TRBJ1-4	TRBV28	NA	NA	TGTGCCAGCAGTTCCCCGGCAGGGCCTAATGAAAAACTGTTTTTT	CASSSPAGPNEKLFF
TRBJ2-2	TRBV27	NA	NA	TGTGCCAGCAGGACACCCTATACCGGGGAGCTGTTTTTT	CASRTPYTGELFF
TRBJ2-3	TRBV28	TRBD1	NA	TGTGCCAGCAGGAAAGAAGGGACAGTATTAGTCACAGATACGCAGTATTTT	CASRKEGTVLVTDTQYF
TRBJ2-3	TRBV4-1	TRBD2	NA	TGCGCCAGCAGCCAAGATCCCGGGGGGGCATTGGGCACAGATACGCAGTATTTT	CASSQDPGGALGTDTQYF
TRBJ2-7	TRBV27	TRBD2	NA	TGTGCCAGCAGTTTAGAAGGCGGGAGTGGCCTCTACGAGCAGTACTTC	CASSLEGGSGLYEQYF
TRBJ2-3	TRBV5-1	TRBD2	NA	TGCGCCAGCAGCCCGGGGACTAGCGGATTCACAGATACGCAGTATTTT	CASSPGTSGFTDTQYF
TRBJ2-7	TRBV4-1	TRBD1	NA	TGCGCCAGCAGCCCAATGGACAGGGAAAGGGGCGAGCAGTACTTC	CASSPMDRERGEQYF
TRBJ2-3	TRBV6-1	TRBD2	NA	TGTGCCAGCAGCGGACTAGCGGGGAGCACAGATACGCAGTATTTT	CASSGLAGSTDTQYF
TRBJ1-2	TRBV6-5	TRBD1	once	TGTGCCAGCAGTGTAACCCGGACAGGCTATGGCTACACCTTC	CASSVTRTGYGYTF
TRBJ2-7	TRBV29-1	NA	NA	TGCAGCGTTGGGGGGGACAGTAAGAACGAGCAGTACTTC	CSVGGDSKNEQYF
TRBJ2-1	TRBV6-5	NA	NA	TGTGCCAGCAGTTGGACACAGTACAATGAGCAGTTCTTC	CASSWTQYNEQFF
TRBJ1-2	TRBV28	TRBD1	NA	TGTGCCAGCAGTTTATTATTTGCAGGGGACAGGGGGAGGAATGGCTACACCTTC	CASSLLFAGDRGRNGYTF
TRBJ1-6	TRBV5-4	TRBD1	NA	TGTGCCAGCAGCTTGAAAGGGGGGACAGTTAATTCACCCCTCCACTTT	CASSLKGGTVNSPLHF
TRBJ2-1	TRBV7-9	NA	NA	TGTGCCAGCAGCTCGGGGGGCTTGTACAATGAGCAGTTCTTC	CASSSGGLYNEQFF
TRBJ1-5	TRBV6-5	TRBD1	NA	TGTGCCAGCAGTGGGGGACAGGACTATCAGCCCCAGCATTTT	CASSGGQDYQPQHF
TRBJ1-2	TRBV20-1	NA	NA	TGCAGTGCTCTCCCTAATGGCTACACCTTC	CSALPNGYTF
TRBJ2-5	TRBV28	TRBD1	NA	TGTGCCAGCAGGACAGGACAGGGCCGAGAGACCCAGTACTTC	CASRTGQGRETQYF
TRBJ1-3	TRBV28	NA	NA	TGTGCCAGCAGTTCAGGGGTACGCTCTGGAAACACCATATATTTT	CASSSGVRSGNTIYF
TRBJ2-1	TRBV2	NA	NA	TGTGCCAGCGAGGACATACCCTACAATGAGCAGTTCTTC	CASEDIPYNEQFF